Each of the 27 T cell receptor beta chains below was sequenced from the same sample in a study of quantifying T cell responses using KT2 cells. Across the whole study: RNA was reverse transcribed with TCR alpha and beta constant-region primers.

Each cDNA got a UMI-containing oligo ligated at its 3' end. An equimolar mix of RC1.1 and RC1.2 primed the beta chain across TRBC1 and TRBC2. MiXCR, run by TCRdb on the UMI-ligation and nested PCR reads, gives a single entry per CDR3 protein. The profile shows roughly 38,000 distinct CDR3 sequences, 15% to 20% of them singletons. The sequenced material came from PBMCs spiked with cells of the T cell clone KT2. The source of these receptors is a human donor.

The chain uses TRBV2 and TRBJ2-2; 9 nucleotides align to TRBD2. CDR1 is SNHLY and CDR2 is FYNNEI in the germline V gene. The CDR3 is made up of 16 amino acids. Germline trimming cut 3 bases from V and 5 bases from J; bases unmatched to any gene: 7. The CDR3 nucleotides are TGTGCCAGCAGTGACTTGAGCGGGGGGTCGACCGGGGAGCTGTTTTTT. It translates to CASSDLSGGSTGELFF.

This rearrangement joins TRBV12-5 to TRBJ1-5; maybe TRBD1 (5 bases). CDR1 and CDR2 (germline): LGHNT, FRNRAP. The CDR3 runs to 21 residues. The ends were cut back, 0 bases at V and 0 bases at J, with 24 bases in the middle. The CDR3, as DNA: TGTGCTAGTGGTTTGGTACTAAGTGGGGCCATCCTCGAGAATAGCAATCAGCCCCAGCATTTT. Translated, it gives CASGLVLSGAILENSNQPQHF.

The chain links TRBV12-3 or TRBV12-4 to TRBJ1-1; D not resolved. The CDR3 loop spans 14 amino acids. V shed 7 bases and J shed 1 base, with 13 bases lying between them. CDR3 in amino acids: CASTLYRGNTEAFF. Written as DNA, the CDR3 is TGTGCCAGCACCTTATATCGGGGGAACACTGAAGCTTTCTTT.

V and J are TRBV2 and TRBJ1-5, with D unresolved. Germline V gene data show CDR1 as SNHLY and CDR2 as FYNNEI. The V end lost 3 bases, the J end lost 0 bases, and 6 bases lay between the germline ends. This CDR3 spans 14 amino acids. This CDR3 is CASSDNFSNQPQHF. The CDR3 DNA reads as TGTGCCAGCAGTGACAATTTTAGCAATCAGCCCCAGCATTTT.

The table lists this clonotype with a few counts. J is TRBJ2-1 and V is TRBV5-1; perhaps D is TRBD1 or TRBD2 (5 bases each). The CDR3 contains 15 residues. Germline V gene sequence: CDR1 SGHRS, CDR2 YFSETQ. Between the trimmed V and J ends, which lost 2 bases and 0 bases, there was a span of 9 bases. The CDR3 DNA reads TGCGCCAGCAGCTTACCTGGGGGCTCCTACAATGAGCAGTTCTTC. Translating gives CASSLPGGSYNEQFF.

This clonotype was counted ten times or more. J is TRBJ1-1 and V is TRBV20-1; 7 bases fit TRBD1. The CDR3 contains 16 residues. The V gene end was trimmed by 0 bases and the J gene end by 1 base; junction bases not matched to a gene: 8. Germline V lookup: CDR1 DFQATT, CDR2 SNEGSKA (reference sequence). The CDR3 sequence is CSARDLAGGSNTEAFF. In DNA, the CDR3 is TGCAGTGCTAGAGATTTGGCAGGGGGATCGAACACTGAAGCTTTCTTT.

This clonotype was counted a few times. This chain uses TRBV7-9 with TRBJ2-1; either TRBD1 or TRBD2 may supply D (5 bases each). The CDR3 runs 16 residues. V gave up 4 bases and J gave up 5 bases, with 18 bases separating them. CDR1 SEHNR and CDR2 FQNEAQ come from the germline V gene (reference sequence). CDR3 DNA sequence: TGTGCCAGCAGCTCCGTAGTGGGGGAAGTCGACAATGAGCAGTTCTTC. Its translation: CASSSVVGEVDNEQFF.

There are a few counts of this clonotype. CDR3 loop: CASSTFGQGSQPQHF. CDR3 in DNA: TGTGCCAGCAGCACGTTCGGACAGGGAAGTCAGCCCCAGCATTTT. The rearrangement uses TRBV7-2 and TRBJ1-5; TRBD1 matches 8 bases. There are 15 residues in the CDR3. Trimming removed 5 bases from V and 6 bases from J; junction bases left unmatched: 9. Looked up from germline, CDR1 is SGHTA and CDR2 is FQGNSA.

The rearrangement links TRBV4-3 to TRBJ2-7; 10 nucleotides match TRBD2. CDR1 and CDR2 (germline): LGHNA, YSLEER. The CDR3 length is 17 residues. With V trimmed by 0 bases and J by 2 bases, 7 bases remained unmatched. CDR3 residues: CASSQDPLAGTTYEQYF. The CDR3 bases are TGCGCCAGCAGCCAAGACCCACTAGCGGGAACTACCTACGAGCAGTACTTC.

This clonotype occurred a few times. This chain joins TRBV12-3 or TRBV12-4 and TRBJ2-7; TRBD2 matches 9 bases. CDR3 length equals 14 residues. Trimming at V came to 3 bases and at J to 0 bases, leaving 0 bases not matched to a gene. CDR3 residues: CASSFSGGSYEQYF. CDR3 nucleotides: TGTGCCAGCAGTTTTAGCGGGGGCTCCTACGAGCAGTACTTC.

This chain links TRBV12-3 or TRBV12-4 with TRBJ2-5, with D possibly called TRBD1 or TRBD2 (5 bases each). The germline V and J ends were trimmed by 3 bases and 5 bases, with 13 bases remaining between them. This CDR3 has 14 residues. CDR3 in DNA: TGTGCCAGCAGTTTGGGGGTTGAGTATGAGACCCAGTACTTC. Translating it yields CASSLGVEYETQYF.

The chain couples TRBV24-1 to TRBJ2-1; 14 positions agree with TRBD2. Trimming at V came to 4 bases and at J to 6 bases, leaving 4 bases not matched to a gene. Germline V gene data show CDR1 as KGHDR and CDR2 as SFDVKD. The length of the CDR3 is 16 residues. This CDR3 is CATSDTGTSGSNEQFF. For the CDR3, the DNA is TGTGCCACCAGTGACACCGGGACTAGCGGGAGCAATGAGCAGTTCTTC.

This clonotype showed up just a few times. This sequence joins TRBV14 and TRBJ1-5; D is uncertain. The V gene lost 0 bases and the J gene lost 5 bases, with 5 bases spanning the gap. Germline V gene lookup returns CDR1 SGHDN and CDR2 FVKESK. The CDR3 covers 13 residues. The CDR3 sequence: CASSQDFDQPQHF. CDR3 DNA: TGTGCCAGCAGCCAAGACTTCGATCAGCCCCAGCATTTT.

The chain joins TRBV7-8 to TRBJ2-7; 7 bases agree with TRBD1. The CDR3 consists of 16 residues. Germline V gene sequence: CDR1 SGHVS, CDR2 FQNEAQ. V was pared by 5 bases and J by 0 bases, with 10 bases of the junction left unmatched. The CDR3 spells CASSPRDSAGSYEQYF. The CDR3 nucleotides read TGTGCCAGCAGCCCCCGGGACAGCGCCGGCTCCTACGAGCAGTACTTC.

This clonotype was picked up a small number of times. CDR3 sequence reads: CASSQAWTSGTDTQYF. Here the CDR3 DNA reads TGTGCCAGCAGCCAAGCCTGGACTAGCGGCACAGATACGCAGTATTTT. The chain joins TRBV3-1 to TRBJ2-3; TRBD2 matches at 9 bases. From germline, CDR1 is LGHDT and CDR2 YNNKEL (reference sequence). This CDR3 region has 16 residues. The V segment lost 1 base and the J segment 1 base; nucleotides outside the gene matches: 3.

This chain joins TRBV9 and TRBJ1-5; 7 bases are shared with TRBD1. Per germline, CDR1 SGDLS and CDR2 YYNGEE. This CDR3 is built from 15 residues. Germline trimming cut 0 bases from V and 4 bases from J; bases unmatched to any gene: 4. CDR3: CASSVGDRANQPQHF. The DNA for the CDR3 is TGTGCCAGCAGCGTAGGAGACAGGGCGAATCAGCCCCAGCATTTT.

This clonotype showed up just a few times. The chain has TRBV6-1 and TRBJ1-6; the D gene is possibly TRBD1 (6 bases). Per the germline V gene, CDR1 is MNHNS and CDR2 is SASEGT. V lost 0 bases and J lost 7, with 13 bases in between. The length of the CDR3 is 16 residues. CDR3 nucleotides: TGTGCCAGCAGTGAAGCGGATGGGACAAACAATTCACCCCTCCACTTT. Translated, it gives CASSEADGTNNSPLHF.

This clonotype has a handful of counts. DNA for the CDR3: TGTGCCAGCAGCCGGACTCTTACTAGCGTCACCTACGAGCAGTACTTC. It specifies CASSRTLTSVTYEQYF. The chain uses TRBV6-5 and TRBJ2-7; 7 bases are a match to TRBD2. Germline V gene sequence: CDR1 MNHEY, CDR2 SVGAGI. The CDR3 spans 16 residues. The J segment lost 2 bases and the V segment lost 6 bases, leaving 13 bases of the junction unmatched.

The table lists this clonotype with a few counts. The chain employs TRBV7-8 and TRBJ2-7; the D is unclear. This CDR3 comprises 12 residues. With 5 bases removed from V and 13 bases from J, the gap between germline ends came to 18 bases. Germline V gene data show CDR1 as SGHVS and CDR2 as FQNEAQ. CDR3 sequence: CASSPPREERYF. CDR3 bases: TGTGCCAGCAGCCCCCCAAGGGAAGAGCGCTACTTC.

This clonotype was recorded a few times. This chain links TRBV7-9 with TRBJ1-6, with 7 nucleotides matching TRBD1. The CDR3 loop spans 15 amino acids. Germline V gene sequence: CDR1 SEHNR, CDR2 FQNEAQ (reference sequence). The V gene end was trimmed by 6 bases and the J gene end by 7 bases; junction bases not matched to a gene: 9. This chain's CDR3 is CASSRTGTENSPLHF. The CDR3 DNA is TGTGCCAGCAGTCGTACCGGGACAGAGAATTCACCCCTCCACTTT.

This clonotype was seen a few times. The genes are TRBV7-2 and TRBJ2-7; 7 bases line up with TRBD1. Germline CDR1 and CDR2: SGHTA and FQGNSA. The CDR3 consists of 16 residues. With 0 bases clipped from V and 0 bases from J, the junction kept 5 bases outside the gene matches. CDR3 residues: CASSLAGQTSSYEQYF. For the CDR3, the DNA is TGTGCCAGCAGCTTAGCGGGACAGACGAGCTCCTACGAGCAGTACTTC.

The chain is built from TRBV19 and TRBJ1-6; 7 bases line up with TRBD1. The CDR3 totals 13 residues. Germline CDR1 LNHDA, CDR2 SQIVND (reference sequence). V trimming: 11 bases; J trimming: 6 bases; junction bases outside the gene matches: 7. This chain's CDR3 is CASMGQTNSPLHF. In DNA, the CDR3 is TGTGCCTCCATGGGACAGACTAATTCACCCCTCCACTTT.

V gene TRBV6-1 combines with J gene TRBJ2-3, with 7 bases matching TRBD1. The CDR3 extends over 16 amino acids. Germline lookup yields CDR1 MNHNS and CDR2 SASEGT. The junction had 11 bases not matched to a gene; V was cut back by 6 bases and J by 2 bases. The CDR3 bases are TGTGCCAGCAGCCGAAAGGGACAGACCTACACAGATACGCAGTATTTT. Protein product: CASSRKGQTYTDTQYF.

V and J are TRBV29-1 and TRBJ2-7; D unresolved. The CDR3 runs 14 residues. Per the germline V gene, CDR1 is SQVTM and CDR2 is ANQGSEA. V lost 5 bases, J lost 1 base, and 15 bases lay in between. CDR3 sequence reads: CSVRGGGDSYEQYF. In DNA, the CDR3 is TGCAGCGTTCGCGGTGGCGGCGATTCCTACGAGCAGTACTTC.

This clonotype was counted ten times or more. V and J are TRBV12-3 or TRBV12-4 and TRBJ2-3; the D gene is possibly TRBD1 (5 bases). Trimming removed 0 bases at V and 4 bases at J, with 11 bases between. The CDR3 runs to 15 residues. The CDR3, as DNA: TGTGCCAGCAGTTTAGCAGGGGCCGAGGCAGATACGCAGTATTTT. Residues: CASSLAGAEADTQYF.

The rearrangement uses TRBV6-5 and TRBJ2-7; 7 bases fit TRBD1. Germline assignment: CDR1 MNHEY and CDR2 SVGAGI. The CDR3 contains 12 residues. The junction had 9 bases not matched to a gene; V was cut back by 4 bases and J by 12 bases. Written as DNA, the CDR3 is TGTGCCAGCAGTTCCTACAGGGGTGTTTGGTACTTC. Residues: CASSSYRGVWYF.

This CDR3 is CASSTGVEVFNEQFF. CDR3 nucleotide sequence: TGTGCCAGCAGTACCGGGGTCGAGGTATTCAATGAGCAGTTCTTC. The V and J genes are TRBV5-6 and TRBJ2-1; D is perhaps TRBD2 (5 bases). Trimming removed 5 bases from V and 6 bases from J, with 18 bases in between. The CDR3 loop spans 15 amino acids. CDR1 is SGHDT, CDR2 YYEEEE, per germline.